These T cell receptor beta chains were read from a single sample in a study of blood T cell repertoires in COVID-19. TCRdb keeps only in-frame clones here, not all; method: immunoSEQ multiplex PCR. The sample contains approximately 97,000 clones, 80% to 90% of which appear only once. Sample: peripheral blood. The origin of the receptors is a human donor in a cohort sampled during active COVID-19. CDR3s include the opening cysteine and the closing phenylalanine or tryptophan. Fields, in order: D gene, clone size, J gene, V gene, CDR3 DNA, CDR3 protein. D genes are given only for firm matches. Not all rows give a size; the values are once, few, many and, for expanded clones, a class.

>TRBD1|few|TRBJ1-2|TRBV25-1
TGTGCCAGCAGTGAACTTTCAGGGGGCTATGGCTACACCTTC
CASSELSGGYGYTF
>TRBD1|NA|TRBJ2-1|TRBV15
TGTGCCACCAGCAGAGACAGGGGGAGTTCCTACAATGAGCAGTTCTTC
CATSRDRGSSYNEQFF
>TRBD2|NA|TRBJ2-7|TRBV18
TGTGCCAGCTCACCCCGGGAGGGAGTTCCCGAGCAGTACTTC
CASSPREGVPEQYF
>TRBD1|NA|TRBJ1-1|TRBV5-1
TGCGCCAGCAGCTTGTCTAGGGGGCCGGTCCAAGCTTTCTTT
CASSLSRGPVQAFF
>NA|NA|TRBJ1-1|TRBV6-6
TGTGCCAGCAGGCCACTGGGCGGGTGGACTGAAGCTTTCTTT
CASRPLGGWTEAFF
>NA|NA|TRBJ2-1|TRBV4-3
TGCGCCAGCAGCCAAGATTGGAGACTGGAGCAGTTCTTC
CASSQDWRLEQFF
>TRBD1|NA|TRBJ2-1|TRBV7-3
TGTGCCAGCAGCTTCGGGACAGGGTGGGATGAGCAGTTCTTC
CASSFGTGWDEQFF
>TRBD1|once|TRBJ2-1|TRBV27
TGTGCCAGCAGTTCTATAGGGGTGTGGGCAGGGGGCATCCCGCGGGGCCTCTACAATGAGCAGTTCTTC
CASSSIGVWAGGIPRGLYNEQFF
>NA|NA|TRBJ1-2|TRBV11-2
TGTGCCAGCACCGGATCCAGGGTCGGCTACACCTTC
CASTGSRVGYTF
>TRBD2|NA|TRBJ2-4|TRBV9
TGTGCCAGCAGTCGGGGTGGCGGGAGGGATAACATTCAGTACTTC
CASSRGGGRDNIQYF
>NA|NA|TRBJ2-3|TRBV29-1
TGCAGCGTCCGTTCGGGGGGCCTTGTAGATACGCAGTATTTT
CSVRSGGLVDTQYF
>NA|NA|TRBJ1-2|TRBV12-3/TRBV12-4
TGTGCCAGCAGTTTAATGGCAGGGGATGGCTACACCTTC
CASSLMAGDGYTF
>NA|NA|TRBJ2-7|TRBV2
TGTGCCAGCTCGCGAGGGACACCGGAGCAGTACTTC
CASSRGTPEQYF
>NA|NA|TRBJ2-1|TRBV7-3
TGTGCCAGCAGCTTATTAGTAAGTGAAGACTACAATGAGCAGTTCTTC
CASSLLVSEDYNEQFF
>NA|NA|TRBJ1-1|TRBV4-2
TGTGCCAGCAGCCAAGCCTCCAGGCGGGGTGGGACTGAAGCTTTCTTT
CASSQASRRGGTEAFF
>TRBD1|once|TRBJ2-7|TRBV24-1
TGTGCCACCAGTGAGATCTCCGACCGGGACAGGGTCGGCCGGGTATGGTTCTGCGAGCAGTACTTC
CATSEISDRDRVGRVWFCEQYF
>NA|NA|TRBJ2-7|TRBV29-1
TGCAGCGTTGTCAGGGTCTCCTCCTACGAGCAGTACTTC
CSVVRVSSYEQYF
>NA|once|TRBJ2-5|TRBV19
TGTGCCAGTAGTATGGGGTGGGCTAGCCCAGAGACCCAGTACTTC
CASSMGWASPETQYF